The 2 T cell receptor beta chains given below trace back to one sample, sequenced in a study of neoadjuvant anti-PD-1 for oral cavity cancer. Assay: immunoSEQ multiplex PCR; the TCRdb copy retains only in-frame clones and omits some. The profile covers approximately 83,000 clones, with about four fifths appearing a single time and about 3.1% taken by the ten largest. The sequencing here drew on PBMCs, taken before nivolumab (anti-PD-1) treatment. These receptors originate from a person aged 40 to 85 with oral cavity squamous cell carcinoma.

The chain combines TRBV6-4 with TRBJ1-5; 9 nucleotides agree with TRBD1. CDR1 MRHNA and CDR2 SNTAGT come from the germline V gene. This CDR3 comprises 13 residues. Trimming at V came to 6 bases and at J to 5 bases, leaving 2 bases not matched to a gene. The CDR3 loop is CASSRDRDQPQHF. CDR3 sequence (DNA): TGTGCCAGCAGCCGGGACAGGGATCAGCCCCAGCATTTT.

V gene TRBV27 combines with J gene TRBJ2-2; the D is unclear. The germline CDR1 and CDR2 sequences are MNHEY and SMNVEV (reference sequence). This CDR3 has 12 amino acids. V was cut by 6 bases and J by 1 base, with 3 bases left in between. CDR3 protein: CASRQNTGELFF. The CDR3 DNA is TGTGCCAGCAGGCAGAACACCGGGGAGCTGTTTTTT.